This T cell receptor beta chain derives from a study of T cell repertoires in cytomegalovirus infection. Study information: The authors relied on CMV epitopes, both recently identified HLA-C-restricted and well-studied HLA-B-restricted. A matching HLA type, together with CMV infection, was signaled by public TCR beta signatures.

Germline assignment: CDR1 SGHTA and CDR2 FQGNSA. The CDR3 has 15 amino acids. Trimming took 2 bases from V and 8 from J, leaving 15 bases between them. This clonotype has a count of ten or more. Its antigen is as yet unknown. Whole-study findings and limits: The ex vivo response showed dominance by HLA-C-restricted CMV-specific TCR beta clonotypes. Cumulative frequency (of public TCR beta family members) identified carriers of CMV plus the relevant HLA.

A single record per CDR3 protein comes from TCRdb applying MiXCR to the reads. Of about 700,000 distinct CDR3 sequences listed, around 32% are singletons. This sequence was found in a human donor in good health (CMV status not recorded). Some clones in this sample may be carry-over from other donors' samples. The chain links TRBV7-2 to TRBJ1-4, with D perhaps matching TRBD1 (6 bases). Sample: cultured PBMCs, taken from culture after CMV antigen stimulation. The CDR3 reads CASSLLGGAGEKLFF. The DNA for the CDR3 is TGTGCCAGCAGCTTACTTGGGGGCGCAGGGGAAAAACTGTTTTTT.